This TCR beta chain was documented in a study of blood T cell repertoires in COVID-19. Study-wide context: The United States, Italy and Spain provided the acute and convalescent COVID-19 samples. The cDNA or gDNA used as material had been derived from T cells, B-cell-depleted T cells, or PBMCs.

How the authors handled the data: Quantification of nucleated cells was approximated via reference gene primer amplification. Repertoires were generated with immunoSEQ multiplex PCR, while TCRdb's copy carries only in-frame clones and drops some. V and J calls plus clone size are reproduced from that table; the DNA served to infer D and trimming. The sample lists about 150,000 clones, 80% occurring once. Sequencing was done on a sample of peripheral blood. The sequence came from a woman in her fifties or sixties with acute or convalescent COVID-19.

The CDR3 here is CASSGVSGGDTYGYTF. The CDR3 nucleotides are TGTGCCAGCAGTGGGGTCTCAGGGGGCGATACCTATGGCTACACCTTC. J is TRBJ1-2 and V is TRBV2; 8 nucleotides line up with TRBD1. Unmatched junction bases numbered 11, after V lost 4 bases and J lost 4 bases. The CDR3 extends over 16 amino acids. The germline CDR1 and CDR2 sequences are SNHLY and FYNNEI.